Sequencing of this T cell receptor (beta chain) was carried out in a study of cytomegalovirus exposure and HLA in healthy donors. About the research overall: The early release's HLA-typed donors yielded 70 million to 85 million unique TCRs.

The study ran its PCR with 60 Vbeta and 13 Jbeta primers. Generated by immunoSEQ multiplex PCR, the TCRdb table keeps only in-frame clones and is missing some. The repertoire holds about 120,000 clones, 80% seen once, with 8% to 9% in the top ten. J was trimmed by 3 bases and V by 11 bases; bases with no gene match: 10. The CDR3 has 13 amino acids. In germline, CDR1 is LNHDA, CDR2 SQIVND (reference sequence). This rearrangement joins TRBV19 to TRBJ2-7; 7 bases map to TRBD1. This receptor was identified in a female donor in good health and CMV-seropositive. Source material: PBMCs. The CDR3 DNA reads as TGTGCCTCTCGGGACAGAGCGCTCTACGAGCAGTACTTC. Residues: CASRDRALYEQYF.